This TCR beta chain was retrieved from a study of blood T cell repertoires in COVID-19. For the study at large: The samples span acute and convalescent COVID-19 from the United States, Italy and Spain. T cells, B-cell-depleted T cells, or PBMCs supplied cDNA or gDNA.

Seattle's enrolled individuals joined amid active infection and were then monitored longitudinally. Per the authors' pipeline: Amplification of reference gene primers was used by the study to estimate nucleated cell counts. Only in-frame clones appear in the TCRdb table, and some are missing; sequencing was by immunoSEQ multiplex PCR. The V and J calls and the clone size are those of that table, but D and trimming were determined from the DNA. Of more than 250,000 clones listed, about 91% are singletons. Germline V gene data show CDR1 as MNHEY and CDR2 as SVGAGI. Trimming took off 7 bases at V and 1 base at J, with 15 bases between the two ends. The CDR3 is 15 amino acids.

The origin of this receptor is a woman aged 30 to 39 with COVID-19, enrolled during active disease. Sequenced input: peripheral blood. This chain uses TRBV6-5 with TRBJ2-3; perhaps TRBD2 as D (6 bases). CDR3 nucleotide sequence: TGTGCCAGCATCCCGGGTGGCGGGGGCACAGATACGCAGTATTTT. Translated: CASIPGGGGTDTQYF.